This TCR beta chain was profiled in a study of T cell responses to AZD1222 COVID-19 vaccine. The wider study: Doses given second, at about 4 or about 12 weeks, were pooled.

Turning to this clone: What it recognizes is unknown.

Study-wide findings and caveats: Repertoires in all cases were sampled only once the peak T cell response had passed. Mapped onto spike, vaccine-associated CD4 TCRs spanned it and were dominant at 160-218 and 743-854. Reportedly, close to half of spike-specific TCRs are directed against unmutated variant regions.

V shed 5 bases and J 0 bases; nucleotides not matched to a gene: 3. The CDR3 runs to 15 residues. Looked up from germline, CDR1 is MNHEY and CDR2 is SMNVEV (reference sequence). The protocol was immunoSEQ multiplex PCR, while the TCRdb copy is restricted to in-frame clones and leaves out a portion. The sample contains fewer than 150,000 clones, approximately 89% of which appear only once. The material was peripheral blood, obtained on day 0 of AZD1222 vaccination. The chain carries TRBV27 and TRBJ2-1; 8 bases are a match to TRBD1. This receptor was taken from an adult in good health. Here the CDR3 DNA reads TGTGCCAGCAGTCCGACAGGGGACTCCTACAATGAGCAGTTCTTC. Protein product: CASSPTGDSYNEQFF.